This TCR beta chain derives from a study of T cells in Graves' hyperthyroidism and ophthalmopathy (dated by TCRdb to between 2018 and 2020). About the full investigation: Peripheral blood was collected at initial diagnosis, before any treatment. To identify distinguishing TCR V-J signatures, a discovery cohort of around 98 patients was used, comprising roughly 45 with Graves' ophthalmopathy and around 60 with stable Graves' hyperthyroidism. The paper describes TCR Vbeta CDR3 sequencing of 140 or so peripheral blood samples, made up of roughly 40 ophthalmopathy patients, roughly 72 hyperthyroidism patients and 17 progressor patients. After blood sampling, hyperthyroidism patients were treated with methimazole at a starting dose of 30 mg daily, and ophthalmopathy patients were treated with high-dose intravenous methylprednisolone. Prospective prediction of ophthalmopathy was tested in an independent validation cohort of approximately 18 hyperthyroidism patients and around 16 patients who later progressed to ophthalmopathy. For training and testing, the approximately 92 patients in the discovery cohort were randomly divided in a 7:3 ratio. In addition, the study compared T-cell repertoires in thyroid tissue and in blood from six Graves' hyperthyroidism patients. Broad study findings and their caveats: In validation, the model predicted progression to ophthalmopathy with around 71% sensitivity and roughly 75% specificity, a median of about six months before onset. Most expanded thyroid clonotypes (frequency above 0.001) were also detected in blood, suggesting blood repertoires may reflect thyroid immune responses. In cross-validation, a model built on a 13 V-J signature told ophthalmopathy apart from stable hyperthyroidism with less than 90% sensitivity and roughly 81% specificity, and in testing the same model reached 80%/75%. No statistical method was used to fix the sample size in advance, and group allocation was not hidden from the investigators.

Ophthalmopathy patients had moderately to severely active disease, with a Clinical Activity Score of 3 or more, a NOSPECS grade of 4 or more, and a disease duration of less than 3 months. Patients with uncontrolled infections, other autoimmune diseases, pregnancy or lactation were excluded. Diagnoses were based on clinical symptoms, serum thyroxine and TRAb, thyroid ultrasound and orbital computed tomography. PBMCs were isolated from approximately 10 ml of fresh peripheral blood by Ficoll-Paque density gradient centrifugation. Trizol reagent was used to extract total RNA, and RNA quality was then checked on an Agilent 2100 Bioanalyzer. TCR beta CDR3 regions were amplified from RNA transcripts. A first-round RT-PCR of the TCR CDR3 used the HTBI primer set with the Qiagen OneStep RT-PCR kit. The libraries were constructed in a second round of multiplex PCR and then size-selected and purified. Sequencing of the libraries was done on an Illumina HiSeq2000 using paired-end 100 bp reads. In the paper's pipeline: SOAPnuke was used to process the raw data, throwing out any read that contained adapters or uncalled bases, had a mean Phred below 15, or lacked an exact constant-primer or identifier match. COPE v1.2.5 was used to merge high-quality paired reads, and clonotypes were defined as unique nucleotide sequences. MiTCR v1.1 was used to align clonotypes to the IMGT TRBV, TRBD and TRBJ reference segments. Analysis was restricted to V-J combinations with a frequency above 0.0001, which covered over 98% of repertoires. The TCS score was defined as F50 (clonal expansion) divided by E x V (chaos), with BLOSUM62-based TCRdist calculated between CDR3 peptides within each V-J. Welch's t-statistics and random forest reduced roughly 540 V-J features to fewer than 15, which were used in a naive Bayes classifier (R e1071). The raw public data were reprocessed by TCRdb itself: fastp quality trimming at Q25, MiXCR clonotype calling, in-frame beta chains only. Rows merge per CDR3 protein into single entries with the most common DNA and genes. None of the V and J calls come from the authors' own analysis; TCRdb made them. The sample table lists 660,000 or so distinct CDR3 sequences, about 20% of them with a count of one. The biggest ten clones account for 30% to 40% of the sample.

On this clonotype itself: The antigen it recognizes is unknown. One end of the junction does not line up with germline, which may come from a read error.

CDR1 and CDR2 are read off the germline V gene as MDHEN and SYDVKM. The CDR3 numbers 14 residues from cysteine through phenylalanine. The read is trimmed to its CDR3 DNA, 42 bases read in frame from base 1. The rearranged chain carries TRBV28 and TRBJ1-5; TRBD1 is perhaps the D gene, given 5 matching bases. Sequencing was done on a sample of blood. This clonotype was sampled from a man aged 25 to 40 with Graves' ophthalmopathy. This receptor has the CDR3 CASSFGGSNQPRHF. At the DNA level, the sequence is TGTGCCAGCAGTTTTGGGGGGAGCAATCAGCCCCGGCATTTT.